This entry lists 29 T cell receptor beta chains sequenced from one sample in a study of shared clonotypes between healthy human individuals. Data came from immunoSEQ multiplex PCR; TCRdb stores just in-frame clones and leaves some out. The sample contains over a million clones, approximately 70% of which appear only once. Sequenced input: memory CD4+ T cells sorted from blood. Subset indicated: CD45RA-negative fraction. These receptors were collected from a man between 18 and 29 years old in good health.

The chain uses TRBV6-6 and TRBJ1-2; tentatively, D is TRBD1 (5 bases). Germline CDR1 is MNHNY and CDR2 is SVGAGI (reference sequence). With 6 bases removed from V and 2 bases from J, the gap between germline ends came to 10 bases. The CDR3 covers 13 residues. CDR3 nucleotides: TGTGCCAGCAGAACAGGACGGAACTATGGCTACACCTTC. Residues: CASRTGRNYGYTF.

The CDR3 DNA reads as TGTGCCAGCAGCCAGACAGGGTTGTTCTCCTACGAGCAGTACTTC. This encodes CASSQTGLFSYEQYF. V usage is TRBV5-8 and J usage is TRBJ2-7, with 7 bases that match TRBD1. The germline V gene encodes CDR1 SGHTS and CDR2 YDEGEE. V lost 4 bases and J lost 0; bases outside the gene matches: 7. The CDR3 is made up of 15 amino acids.

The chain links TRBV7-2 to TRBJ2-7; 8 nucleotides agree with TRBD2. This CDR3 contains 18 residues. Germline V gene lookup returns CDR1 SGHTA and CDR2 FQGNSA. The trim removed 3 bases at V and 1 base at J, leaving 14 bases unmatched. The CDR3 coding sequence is TGTGCCAGCAGCTTCCAGGCCAGCGGGGGTCAAATTTCCTACGAGCAGTACTTC. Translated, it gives CASSFQASGGQISYEQYF.

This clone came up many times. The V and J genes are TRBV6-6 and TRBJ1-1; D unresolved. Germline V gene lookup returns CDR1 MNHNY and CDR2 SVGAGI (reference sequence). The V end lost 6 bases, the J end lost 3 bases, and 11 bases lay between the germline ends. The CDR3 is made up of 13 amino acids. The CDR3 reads CASSVDQDTEAFF. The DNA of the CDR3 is TGTGCCAGCAGCGTCGACCAGGACACTGAAGCTTTCTTT.

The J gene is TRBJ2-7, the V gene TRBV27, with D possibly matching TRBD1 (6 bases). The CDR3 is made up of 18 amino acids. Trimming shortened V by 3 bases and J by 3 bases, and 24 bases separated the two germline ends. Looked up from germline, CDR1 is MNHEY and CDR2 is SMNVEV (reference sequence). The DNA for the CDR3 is TGTGCCAGCAGTTTTCGACGACAGGCCTCCTGGGGGATCTACGAGCAGTACTTC. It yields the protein CASSFRRQASWGIYEQYF.

The CDR3, as DNA: TGTGCCAGCAGTGACCTAGCGGCCGCTTCCTACAATGAGCAGTTCTTC. Translation gives CASSDLAAASYNEQFF. This chain joins TRBV6-4 and TRBJ2-1; 7 bases line up with TRBD2. Losses at the gene ends were 2 bases for V and 1 base for J; bases not matched to a gene: 5. Germline CDR1 reads MRHNA; CDR2 reads SNTAGT. The CDR3 totals 16 residues.

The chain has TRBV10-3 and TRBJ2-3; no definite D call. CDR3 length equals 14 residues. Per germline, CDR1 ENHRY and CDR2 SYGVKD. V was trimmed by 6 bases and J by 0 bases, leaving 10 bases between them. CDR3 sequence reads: CAISLPTSTDTQYF. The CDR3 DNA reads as TGTGCCATCAGCCTCCCCACTAGCACAGATACGCAGTATTTT.

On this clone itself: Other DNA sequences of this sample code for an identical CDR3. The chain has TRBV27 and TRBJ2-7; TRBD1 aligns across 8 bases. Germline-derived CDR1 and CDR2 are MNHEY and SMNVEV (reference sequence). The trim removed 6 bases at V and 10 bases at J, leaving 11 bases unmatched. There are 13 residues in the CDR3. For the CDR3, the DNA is TGTGCCAGCAGCCGACAGGGGAATCCCGAACAGTACTTC. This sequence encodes CASSRQGNPEQYF.

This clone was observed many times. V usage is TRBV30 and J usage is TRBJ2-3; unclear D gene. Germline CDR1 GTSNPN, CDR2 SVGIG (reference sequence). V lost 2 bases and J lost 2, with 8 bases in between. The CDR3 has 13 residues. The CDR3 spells CAWSPLSTDTQYF. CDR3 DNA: TGTGCCTGGAGTCCCCTTTCCACAGATACGCAGTATTTT.

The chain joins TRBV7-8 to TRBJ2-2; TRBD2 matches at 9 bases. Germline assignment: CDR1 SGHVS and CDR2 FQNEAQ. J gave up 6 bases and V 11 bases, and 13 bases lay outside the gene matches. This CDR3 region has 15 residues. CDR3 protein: CAVQKGGGAPGELFF. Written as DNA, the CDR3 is TGTGCCGTACAAAAAGGCGGGGGGGCCCCCGGGGAGCTGTTTTTT.

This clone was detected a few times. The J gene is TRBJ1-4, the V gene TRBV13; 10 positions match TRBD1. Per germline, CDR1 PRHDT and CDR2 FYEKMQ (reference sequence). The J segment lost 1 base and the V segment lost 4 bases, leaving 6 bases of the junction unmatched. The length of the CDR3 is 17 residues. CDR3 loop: CASSSRGQGLTNEKLFF. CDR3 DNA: TGTGCCAGCAGCTCGAGGGGACAGGGGTTAACTAATGAAAAACTGTTTTTT.

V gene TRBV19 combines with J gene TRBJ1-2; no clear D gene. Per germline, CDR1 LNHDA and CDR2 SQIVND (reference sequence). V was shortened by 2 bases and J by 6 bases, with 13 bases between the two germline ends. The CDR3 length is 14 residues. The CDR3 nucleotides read TGTGCCAGTAGTATAAGGCAGAAGGAGGATGGCTACACCTTC. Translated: CASSIRQKEDGYTF.

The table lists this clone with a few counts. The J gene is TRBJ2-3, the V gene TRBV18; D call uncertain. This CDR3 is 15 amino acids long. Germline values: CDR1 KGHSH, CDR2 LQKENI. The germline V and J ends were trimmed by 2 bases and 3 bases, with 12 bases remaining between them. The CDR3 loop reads CASSPGSGQTDTQYF. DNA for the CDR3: TGTGCCAGCTCACCAGGGTCAGGTCAGACAGATACGCAGTATTTT.

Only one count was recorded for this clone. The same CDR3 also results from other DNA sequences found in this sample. CDR3 loop: CASSPPGSYNEQFF. The CDR3 DNA sequence: TGTGCCAGCAGCCCCCCGGGATCCTACAATGAGCAGTTCTTC. The chain is built from TRBV5-4 and TRBJ2-1; weak D call: TRBD2 (5 bases). The ends were cut back, 4 bases at V and 1 base at J, with 9 bases in the middle. The germline gives CDR1 SGHNT, CDR2 YYREEE (reference sequence). This CDR3 is 14 amino acids long.

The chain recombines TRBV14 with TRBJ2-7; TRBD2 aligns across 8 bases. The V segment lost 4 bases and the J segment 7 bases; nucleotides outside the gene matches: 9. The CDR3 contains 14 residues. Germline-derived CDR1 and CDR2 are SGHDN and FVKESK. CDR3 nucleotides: TGTGCCAGCAGCCGCGGGGGGCCTGTGAGGGAGCAGTACTTC. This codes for CASSRGGPVREQYF.

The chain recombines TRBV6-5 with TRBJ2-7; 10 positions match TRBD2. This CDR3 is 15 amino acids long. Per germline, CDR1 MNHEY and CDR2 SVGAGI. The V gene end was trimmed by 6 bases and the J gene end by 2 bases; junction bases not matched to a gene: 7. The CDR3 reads CASSPGLAATYEQYF. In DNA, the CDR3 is TGTGCCAGCAGCCCCGGACTAGCGGCCACCTACGAGCAGTACTTC.

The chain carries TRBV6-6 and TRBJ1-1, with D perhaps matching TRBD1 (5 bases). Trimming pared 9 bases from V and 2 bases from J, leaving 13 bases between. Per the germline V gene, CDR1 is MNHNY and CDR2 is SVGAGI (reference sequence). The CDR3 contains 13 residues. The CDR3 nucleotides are TGTGCCAGGTACAGGACGAGAAACACTGAAGCTTTCTTT. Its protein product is CARYRTRNTEAFF.

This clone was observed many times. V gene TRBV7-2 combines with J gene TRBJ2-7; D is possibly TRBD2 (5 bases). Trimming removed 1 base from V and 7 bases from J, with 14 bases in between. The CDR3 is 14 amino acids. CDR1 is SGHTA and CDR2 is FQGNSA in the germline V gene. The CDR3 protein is CASSLVTSGSEQYF. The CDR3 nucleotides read TGTGCCAGCAGCTTAGTGACCTCGGGGAGTGAGCAGTACTTC.

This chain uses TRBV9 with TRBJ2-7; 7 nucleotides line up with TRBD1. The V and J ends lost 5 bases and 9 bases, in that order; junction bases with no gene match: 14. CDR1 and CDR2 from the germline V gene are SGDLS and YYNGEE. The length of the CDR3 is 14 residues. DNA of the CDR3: TGTGCCAGCAGATTAAACAAAGGGCCAGGGGGGCAGTACTTC. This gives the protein CASRLNKGPGGQYF.

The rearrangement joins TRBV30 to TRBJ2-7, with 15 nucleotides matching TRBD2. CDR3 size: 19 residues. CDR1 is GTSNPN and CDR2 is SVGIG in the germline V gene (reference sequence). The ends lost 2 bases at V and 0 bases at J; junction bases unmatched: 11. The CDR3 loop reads CAWSLKGLAGGLSSYEQYF. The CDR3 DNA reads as TGTGCCTGGAGTCTAAAGGGACTAGCGGGGGGCCTGAGCTCCTACGAGCAGTACTTC.

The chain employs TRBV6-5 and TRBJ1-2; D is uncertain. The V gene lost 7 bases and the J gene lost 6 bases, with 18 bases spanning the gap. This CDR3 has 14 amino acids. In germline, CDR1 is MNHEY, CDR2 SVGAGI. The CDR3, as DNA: TGTGCCAGCATAGCCTCGGGGAGGGAGGATGGCTACACCTTC. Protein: CASIASGREDGYTF.

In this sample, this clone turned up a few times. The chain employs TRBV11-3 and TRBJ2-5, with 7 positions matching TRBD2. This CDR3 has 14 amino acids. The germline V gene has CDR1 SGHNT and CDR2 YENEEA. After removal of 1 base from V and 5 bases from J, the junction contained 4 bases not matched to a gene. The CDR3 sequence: CASSLGGSGETQYF. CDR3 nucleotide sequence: TGTGCCAGCAGCTTAGGCGGGAGCGGGGAGACCCAGTACTTC. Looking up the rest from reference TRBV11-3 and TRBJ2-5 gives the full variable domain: EAGVVQSPRYKIIEKKQPVAFWCNPISGHNTLYWYLQNLGQGPELLIRYENEEAVDDSQLPKDRFSAERLKGVDSTLKIQPAELGDSAVYLCASSLGGSGETQYFGPGTRLLVL.

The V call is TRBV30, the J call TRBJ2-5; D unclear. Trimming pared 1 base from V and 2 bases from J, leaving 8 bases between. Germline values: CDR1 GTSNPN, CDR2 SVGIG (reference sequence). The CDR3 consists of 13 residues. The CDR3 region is CAWSGAVQETQYF. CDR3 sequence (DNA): TGTGCCTGGAGTGGGGCAGTACAAGAGACCCAGTACTTC.

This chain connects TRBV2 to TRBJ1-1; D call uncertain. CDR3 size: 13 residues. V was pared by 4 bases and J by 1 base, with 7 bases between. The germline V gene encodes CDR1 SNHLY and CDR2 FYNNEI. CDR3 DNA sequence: TGTGCCAGCAGTGTTCACACGAACACTGAAGCTTTCTTT. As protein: CASSVHTNTEAFF.

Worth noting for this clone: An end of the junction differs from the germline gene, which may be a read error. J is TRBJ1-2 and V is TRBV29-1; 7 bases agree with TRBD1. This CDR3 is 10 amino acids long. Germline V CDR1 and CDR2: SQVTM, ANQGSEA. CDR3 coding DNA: TGCAGCGTTGAAACGGGACAGCGCTCCTTC. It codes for CSVETGQRSF.

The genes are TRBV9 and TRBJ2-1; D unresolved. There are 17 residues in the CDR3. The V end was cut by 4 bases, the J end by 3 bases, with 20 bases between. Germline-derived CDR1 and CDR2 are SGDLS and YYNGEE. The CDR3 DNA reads TGTGCCAGCAGCCCCCGCCCCTTGTCGGGTGGCTACAATGAGCAGTTCTTC. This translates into CASSPRPLSGGYNEQFF.

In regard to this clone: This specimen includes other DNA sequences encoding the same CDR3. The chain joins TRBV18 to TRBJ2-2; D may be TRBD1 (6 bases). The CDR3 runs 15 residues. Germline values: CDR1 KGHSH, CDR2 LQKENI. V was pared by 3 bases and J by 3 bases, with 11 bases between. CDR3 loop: CASSPQQGYTGELFF. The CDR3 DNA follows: TGTGCCAGCTCACCGCAACAGGGATACACCGGGGAGCTGTTTTTT.

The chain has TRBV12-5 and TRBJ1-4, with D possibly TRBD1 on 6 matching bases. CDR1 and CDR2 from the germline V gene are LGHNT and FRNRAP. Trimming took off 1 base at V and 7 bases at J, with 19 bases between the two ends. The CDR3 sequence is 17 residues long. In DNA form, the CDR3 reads TGTGCTAGTGGTTTGGGTAACCTTCAGGGGTGGGGTGAAAAACTGTTTTTT. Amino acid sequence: CASGLGNLQGWGEKLFF. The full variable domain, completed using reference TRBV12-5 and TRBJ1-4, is DARVTQTPRHKVTEMGQEVTMRCQPILGHNTVFWYRQTMMQGLELLAYFRNRAPLDDSGMPKDRFSAEMPDATLATLKIQPSEPRDSAVYFCASGLGNLQGWGEKLFFGSGTQLSVL.

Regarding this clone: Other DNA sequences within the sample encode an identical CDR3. CDR3 nucleotide sequence: TGCGCCAGCAGCCAAGGACAGGGCGGCTACACCTTC. Translation gives CASSQGQGGYTF. The chain combines TRBV5-1 with TRBJ1-2, with 8 bases aligning to TRBD1. The V gene end was trimmed by 4 bases and the J gene end by 8 bases; junction bases not matched to a gene: 4. Germline V CDR1 and CDR2: SGHRS, YFSETQ. This CDR3 spans 12 amino acids. The whole variable domain, remainder taken from reference TRBV5-1 and TRBJ1-2, is KAGVTQTPRYLIKTRGQQVTLSCSPISGHRSVSWYQQTPGQGLQFLFEYFSETQRNKGNFPGRFSGRQFSNSRSEMNVSTLELGDSALYLCASSQGQGGYTFGSGTRLTVV.